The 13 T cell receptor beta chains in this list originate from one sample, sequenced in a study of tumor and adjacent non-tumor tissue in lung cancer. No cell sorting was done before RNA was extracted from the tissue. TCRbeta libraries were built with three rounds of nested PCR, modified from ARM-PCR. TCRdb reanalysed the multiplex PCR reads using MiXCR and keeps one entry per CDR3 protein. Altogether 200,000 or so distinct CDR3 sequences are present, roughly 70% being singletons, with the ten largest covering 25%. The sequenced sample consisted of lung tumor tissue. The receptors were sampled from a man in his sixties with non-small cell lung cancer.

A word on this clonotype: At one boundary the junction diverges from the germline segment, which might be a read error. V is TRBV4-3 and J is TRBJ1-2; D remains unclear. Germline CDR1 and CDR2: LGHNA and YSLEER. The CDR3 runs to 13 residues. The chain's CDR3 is CASSQETHYRYTF. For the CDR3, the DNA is TGCGCCAGCAGTCAAGAGACTCACTATCGCTACACCTTC.

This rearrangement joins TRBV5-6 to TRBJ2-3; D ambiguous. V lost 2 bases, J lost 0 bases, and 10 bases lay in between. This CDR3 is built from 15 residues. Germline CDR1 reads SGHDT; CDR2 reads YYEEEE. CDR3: CASSFRATSTDTQYF. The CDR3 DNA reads TGTGCCAGCAGCTTTCGGGCTACTAGCACAGATACGCAGTATTTT.

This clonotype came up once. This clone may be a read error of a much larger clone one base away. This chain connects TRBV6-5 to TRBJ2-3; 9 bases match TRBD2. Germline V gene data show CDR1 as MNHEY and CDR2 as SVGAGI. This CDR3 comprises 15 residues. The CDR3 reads CVSSLTSGSTDTQYF. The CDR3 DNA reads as TGTGTCAGCAGCCTCACTAGCGGGAGCACAGATACGCAGTATTTT.

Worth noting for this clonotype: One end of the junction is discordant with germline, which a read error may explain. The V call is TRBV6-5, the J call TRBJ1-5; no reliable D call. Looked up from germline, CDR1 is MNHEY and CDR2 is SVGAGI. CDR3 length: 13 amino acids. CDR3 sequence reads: CASSRHLNQPQHF. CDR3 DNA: TGTGCAAGCAGTCGACACCTAAATCAGCCCCAGCATTTT.

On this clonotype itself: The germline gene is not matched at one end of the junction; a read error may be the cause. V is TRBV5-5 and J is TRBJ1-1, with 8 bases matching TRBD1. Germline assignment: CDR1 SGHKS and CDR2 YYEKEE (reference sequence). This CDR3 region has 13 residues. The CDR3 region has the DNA TGTGCCAGCAGCTACAGGGGGAACATTGAAGCTATCTTT. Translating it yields CASSYRGNIEAIF.

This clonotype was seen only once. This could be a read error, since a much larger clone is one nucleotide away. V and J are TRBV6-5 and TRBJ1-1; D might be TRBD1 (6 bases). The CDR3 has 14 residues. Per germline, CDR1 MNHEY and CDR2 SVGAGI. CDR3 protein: CASSYRQGYTEALF. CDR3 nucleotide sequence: TGTGCCAGCAGTTACAGGCAGGGGTACACTGAAGCTTTATTT.

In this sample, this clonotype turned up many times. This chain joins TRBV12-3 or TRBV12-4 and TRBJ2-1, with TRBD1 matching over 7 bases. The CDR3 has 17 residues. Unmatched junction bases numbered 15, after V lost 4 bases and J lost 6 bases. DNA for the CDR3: TGTGCCAGCAGTTCCCTCCTTGGACAGGATCAGGGCAATGAGCAGTTCTTC. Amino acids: CASSSLLGQDQGNEQFF.

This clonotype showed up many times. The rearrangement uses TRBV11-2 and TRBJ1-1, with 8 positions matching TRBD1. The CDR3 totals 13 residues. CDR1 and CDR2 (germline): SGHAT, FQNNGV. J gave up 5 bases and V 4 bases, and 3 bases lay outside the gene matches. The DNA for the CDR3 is TGTGCCAGCAGCTCGCAGGGGGCTACTGAAGCTTTCTTT. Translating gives CASSSQGATEAFF.

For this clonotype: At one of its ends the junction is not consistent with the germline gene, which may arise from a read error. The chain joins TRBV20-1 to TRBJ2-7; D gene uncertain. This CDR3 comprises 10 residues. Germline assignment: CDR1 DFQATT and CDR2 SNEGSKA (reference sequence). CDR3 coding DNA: TGCAATGCTAGTAGCTACGGGCAGTACTTC. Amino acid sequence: CNASSYGQYF.

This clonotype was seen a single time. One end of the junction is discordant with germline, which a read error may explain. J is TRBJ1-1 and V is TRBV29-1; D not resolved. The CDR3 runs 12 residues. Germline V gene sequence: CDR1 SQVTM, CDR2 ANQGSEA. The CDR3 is CSVEGGFAGAFF. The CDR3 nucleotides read TGCAGCGTCGAAGGTGGATTCGCTGGAGCTTTCTTT.

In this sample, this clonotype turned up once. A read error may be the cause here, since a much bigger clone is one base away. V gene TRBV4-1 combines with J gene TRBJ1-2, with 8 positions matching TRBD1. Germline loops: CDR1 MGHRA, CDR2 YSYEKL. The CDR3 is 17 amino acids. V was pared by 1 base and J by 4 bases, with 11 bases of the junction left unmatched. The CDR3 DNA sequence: TGCGCCAGCAGCCAAGGTGATCAACAGGGGGAAATCTATGGCTACACCTTC. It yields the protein CASSQGDQQGEIYGYTF.

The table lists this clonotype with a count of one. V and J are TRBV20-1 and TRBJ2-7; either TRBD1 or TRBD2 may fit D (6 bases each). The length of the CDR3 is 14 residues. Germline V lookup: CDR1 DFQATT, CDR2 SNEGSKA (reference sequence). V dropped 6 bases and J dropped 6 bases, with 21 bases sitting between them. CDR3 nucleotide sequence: TGCAGTGCAGACTCGAGGGGGGCCTCTGGCGAGCAGTACTTC. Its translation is CSADSRGASGEQYF.

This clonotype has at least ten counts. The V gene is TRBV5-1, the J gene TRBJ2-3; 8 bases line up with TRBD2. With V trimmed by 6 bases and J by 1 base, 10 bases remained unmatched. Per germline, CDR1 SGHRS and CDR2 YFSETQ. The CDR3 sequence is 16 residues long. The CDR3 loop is CASKLDAGGGTDTQYF. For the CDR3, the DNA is TGCGCCAGCAAACTAGATGCGGGGGGTGGCACAGATACGCAGTATTTT.